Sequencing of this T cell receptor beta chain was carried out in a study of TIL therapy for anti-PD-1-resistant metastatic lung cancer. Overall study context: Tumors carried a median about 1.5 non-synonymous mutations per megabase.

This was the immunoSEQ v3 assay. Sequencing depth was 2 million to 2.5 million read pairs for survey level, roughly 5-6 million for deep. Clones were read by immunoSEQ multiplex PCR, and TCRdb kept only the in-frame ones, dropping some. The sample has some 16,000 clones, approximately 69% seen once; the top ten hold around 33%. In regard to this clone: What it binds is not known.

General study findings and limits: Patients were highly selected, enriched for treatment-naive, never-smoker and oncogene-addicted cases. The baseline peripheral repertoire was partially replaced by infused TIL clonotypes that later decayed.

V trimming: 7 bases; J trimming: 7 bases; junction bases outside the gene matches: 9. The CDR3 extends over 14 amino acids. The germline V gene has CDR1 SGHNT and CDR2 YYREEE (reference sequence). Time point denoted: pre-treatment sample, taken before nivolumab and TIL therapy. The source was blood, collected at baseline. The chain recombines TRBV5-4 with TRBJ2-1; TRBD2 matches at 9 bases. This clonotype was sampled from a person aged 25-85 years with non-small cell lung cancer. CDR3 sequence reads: CASSGASGINEQFF. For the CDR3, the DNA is TGTGCCAGCTCGGGGGCTAGCGGGATAAATGAGCAGTTCTTC.